The rows below give T cell receptor beta chains drawn from one sample of a study of T cell responses to AZD1222 COVID-19 vaccine. This table comes from immunoSEQ multiplex PCR, and its TCRdb copy is limited to in-frame clones, with some not included. The table has approximately 180,000 clones, approximately 92% seen once. The sample in question was peripheral blood, obtained on day 0 of AZD1222 vaccination. These receptors originate from an adult in good health. Both conserved end residues are trimmed from each CDR3.

j_call	v_call	cdr3_aa
TRBJ1-2	TRBV27	ASSLEGRGPDYGYT
TRBJ2-5	TRBV5-1	ASSFQGREGYQETQY
TRBJ2-5	TRBV5-1	ASSAFLQETQY
TRBJ2-5	TRBV3-1/TRBV3-2	ASSPEVKGGQTQY
TRBJ2-1	TRBV30	AWSVKFSGRSYNEQF
TRBJ1-2	TRBV7-9	ASSPPDSYGYT
TRBJ1-1	TRBV5-1	ASSVQGASTEAF
TRBJ1-2	TRBV7-9	ASSLDRGQDGYT
TRBJ2-1	TRBV30	AWSAKREQF
TRBJ1-6	TRBV5-5	ASSLTGQGGIYSPLH
TRBJ2-3	TRBV7-9	ASSASGRVTDTQY
TRBJ2-7	TRBV19	ASTPTGQGAAQY
TRBJ1-1	TRBV15	ATSRVGGAEAF
TRBJ1-3	TRBV2	ASSEGGPGNTIY
TRBJ2-7	TRBV5-1	ASSLVLAGTYEQY
TRBJ2-1	TRBV7-6	ASSLSRSSYNEQF
TRBJ2-7	TRBV27	ASSLTGTSGIYEQY
TRBJ1-2	TRBV23-1	ASSRDGYGYT
TRBJ2-3	TRBV27	ASSLRAVPTDTQY
TRBJ1-3	TRBV19	ASSQGDFGNTIY
TRBJ2-5	TRBV6-5	ASRDGRTQETQY
TRBJ1-5	TRBV19	ASSIEQARGNQPQH
TRBJ2-5	TRBV6-6	ASSYSPETQY
TRBJ2-2	TRBV19	ASTLRGTSNTGELF
TRBJ2-3	TRBV2	ASSENLAPDTQY
TRBJ1-6	TRBV18	ASSPGSSNSPLH
TRBJ2-7	TRBV18	ASSRTGGKGNEQY
TRBJ2-5	TRBV10-2	ASLRAWRETQY
TRBJ2-7	TRBV2	ASSDSELSEQY
TRBJ1-2	TRBV18	ASSPSDTRGYT
TRBJ1-5	TRBV6-6	ASRIDRFNQPQH
TRBJ2-3	TRBV5-1	ASSLAPSGTDTQY
TRBJ2-7	TRBV7-2	ASSLRRADEQY
TRBJ2-7	TRBV3-1/TRBV3-2	ASSLGLAGVGEQY
TRBJ1-3	TRBV29-1	SVWGTGNTIY
TRBJ2-2	TRBV25-1	ASSEWVAGANTGELF
TRBJ1-3	TRBV5-1	ASSSDGGSGNTIY
TRBJ1-4	TRBV10-3	AISVQPDEKLF
TRBJ2-2	TRBV18	ASSPRGGTSGGELF
TRBJ2-7	TRBV29-1	SATSGSYEQY
TRBJ1-1	TRBV16	ASSPRGDTEAF
TRBJ1-1	TRBV27	ASSPGSNTEAF
TRBJ2-7	TRBV6-5	ASSFRPGQGDEQY
TRBJ2-3	TRBV5-1	ASSPGGLAGTDTQY
TRBJ2-2	TRBV6-4	ASTPPGLAGGPDGELF
TRBJ2-1	TRBV7-7	ASSLLSPPSYNEQF
TRBJ1-2	TRBV30	AWSVPGSNYGYT
TRBJ2-5	TRBV2	ASRRPPGQAETQY
TRBJ1-1	TRBV5-5	ASSLGGLNTEAF
TRBJ1-2	TRBV27	ASSLSATLRGYT
TRBJ1-4	TRBV27	ASSLNRGNEKLF
TRBJ2-5	TRBV19	ASSPQGRTYQETQY
TRBJ1-5	TRBV11-3	ASSLQGLSNQPQH
TRBJ2-7	TRBV7-6	ASSLALSSSYEQY
TRBJ1-6	TRBV3-1/TRBV3-2	ASSPFPPGQGNSPLH
TRBJ1-6	TRBV6-5	ASSPRQSYNSPLH
TRBJ2-1	TRBV6-5	ASTLSGRPYNEQF
TRBJ1-6	TRBV9	ASSVEAGVGSPLH
TRBJ2-1	TRBV6-4	ASSSSGRSYNEQF